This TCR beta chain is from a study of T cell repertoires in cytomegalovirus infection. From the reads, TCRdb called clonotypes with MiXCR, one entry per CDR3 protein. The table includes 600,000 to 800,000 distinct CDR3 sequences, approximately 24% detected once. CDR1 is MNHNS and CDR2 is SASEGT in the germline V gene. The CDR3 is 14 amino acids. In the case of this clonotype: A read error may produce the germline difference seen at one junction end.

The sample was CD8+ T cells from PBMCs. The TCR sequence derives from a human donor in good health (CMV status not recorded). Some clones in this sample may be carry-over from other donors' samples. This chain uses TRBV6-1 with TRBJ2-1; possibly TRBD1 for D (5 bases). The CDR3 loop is CVSSDRETYNEQFF. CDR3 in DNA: TGTGTCAGCAGCGACAGAGAGACCTACAATGAGCAGTTCTTC.